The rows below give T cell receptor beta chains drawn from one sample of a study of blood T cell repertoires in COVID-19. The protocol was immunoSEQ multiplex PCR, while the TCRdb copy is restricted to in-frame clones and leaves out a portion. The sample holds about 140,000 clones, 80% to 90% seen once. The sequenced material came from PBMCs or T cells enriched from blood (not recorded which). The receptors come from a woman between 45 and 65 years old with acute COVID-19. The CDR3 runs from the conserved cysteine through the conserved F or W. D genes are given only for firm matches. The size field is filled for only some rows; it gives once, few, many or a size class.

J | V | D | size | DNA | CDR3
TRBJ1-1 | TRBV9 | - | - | TGTGCCAGCAGCCCCGATGTGTCTATGAACACTGAAGCTTTCTTT | CASSPDVSMNTEAFF
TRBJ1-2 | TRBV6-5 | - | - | TGTGCCAGCAGTTATGACGGCAGGGCGGCTGGCTACACCTTC | CASSYDGRAAGYTF
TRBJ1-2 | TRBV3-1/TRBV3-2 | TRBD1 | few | TGTGCCAGCAGCCAACAAGGACAGGGGGATGGCTACACCTTC | CASSQQGQGDGYTF
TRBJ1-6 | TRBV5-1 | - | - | TGCGCCAGCACCGTTGACAGCTCCTATAATTCACCCCTCCACTTT | CASTVDSSYNSPLHF
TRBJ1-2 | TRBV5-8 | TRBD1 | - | TGTGCCAGCAGCCCAGGGACAGGGGGTATATTCTATGGCTACACCTTC | CASSPGTGGIFYGYTF
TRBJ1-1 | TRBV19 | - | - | TGTGCCAGTAGTATGCCCCCTGACAGGCTAACTGAAGCTTTCTTT | CASSMPPDRLTEAFF
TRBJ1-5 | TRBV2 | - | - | TGTGCCAGCAGGCGCGAGCGGGGGTATAGCAATCAGCCCCAGCATTTT | CASRRERGYSNQPQHF
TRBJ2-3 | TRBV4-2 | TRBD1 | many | TGTGCCAGCAGCCCCCTGGGACAGGGCCCAGATACGCAGTATTTT | CASSPLGQGPDTQYF
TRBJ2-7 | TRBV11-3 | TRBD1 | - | TGTGCCAGCCGGTCGACAGGGGGCTACGAGCAGTACTTC | CASRSTGGYEQYF
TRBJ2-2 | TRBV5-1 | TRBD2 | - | TGCGCCAGCAGCTTGGTCCCGGCACTAGCGGCTAGGGGGACCGGGGAGCTGTTTTTT | CASSLVPALAARGTGELFF
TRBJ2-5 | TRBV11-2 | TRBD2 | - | TGTGCCAGCAGCCCCAGGTCGGGACTAGCGGGGGGGTACCAAGAGACCCAGTACTTC | CASSPRSGLAGGYQETQYF
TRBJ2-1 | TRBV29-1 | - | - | TGCAGCGTTGCGTTGGACAGTTTGACGTTCTTC | CSVALDSLTFF
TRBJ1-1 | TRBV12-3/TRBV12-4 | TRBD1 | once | TGTGCCAGCAGTGAACAACAGGGGGCCAAAGCTTTCTTT | CASSEQQGAKAFF
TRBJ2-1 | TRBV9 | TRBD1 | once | TGTGCCAGCAGCGTAGGGGGACAGCCATACAATGAGCAGTTCTTC | CASSVGGQPYNEQFF
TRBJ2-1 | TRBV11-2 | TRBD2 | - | TGTGCCAGCAGCCTCATAGCGGGAGCGTCCTACAATGAGCAGTTCTTC | CASSLIAGASYNEQFF
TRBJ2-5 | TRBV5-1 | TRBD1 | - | TGCGCCAGCCAGAGGGGACAGTACCAAGAGACCCAGTACTTC | CASQRGQYQETQYF
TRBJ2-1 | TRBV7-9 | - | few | TGTGCCAGCAGCTCGCAGGGGCCCAATGAGCAGTTCTTC | CASSSQGPNEQFF